One T cell receptor beta chain is described in this entry. What it binds is unknown. Germline loops: CDR1 SGHRS, CDR2 YFSETQ. The CDR3 totals 16 residues. The V and J ends lost 3 bases and 4 bases respectively, with 18 bases between them. This entry is derived from a study of vaccination effects on CD4 cells after COVID-19. The overall study: A couple of convalescent patients gave samples 16 days and one week before vaccination. General study points: Marked clonal contraction of both clone types appeared late after vaccination. Convalescent patients were few in the study, and early post-infection timepoints were absent. In convalescent patients, vaccine-induced clones largely differed from infection-induced clones.

Method: immunoSEQ multiplex PCR; TCRdb's copy keeps in-frame clones and lacks some. This table holds more than 35,000 clones, about 68% found once. ViraFEST expansion of antigen-specific CD4+ T cells with viral peptide pools preceded sequencing. Isolation of CD4+ T cells took place after 10 days of culture. This person's SARS-CoV-2 infection, confirmed by PCR, occurred between March and December 2020. Sequenced material: CD4+ T cells from PBMCs cultured with a peptide pool, taken before COVID-19 vaccination. The rearrangement joins TRBV5-1 to TRBJ2-3; possible D gene TRBD1, 6 bases. This TCR was recovered from a human donor who had a prior SARS-CoV-2 infection. Here the CDR3 reads CASSSLGAGVADTQYF. As DNA, the CDR3 is TGCGCCAGCAGCTCCCTGGGGGCAGGGGTGGCAGATACGCAGTATTTT.